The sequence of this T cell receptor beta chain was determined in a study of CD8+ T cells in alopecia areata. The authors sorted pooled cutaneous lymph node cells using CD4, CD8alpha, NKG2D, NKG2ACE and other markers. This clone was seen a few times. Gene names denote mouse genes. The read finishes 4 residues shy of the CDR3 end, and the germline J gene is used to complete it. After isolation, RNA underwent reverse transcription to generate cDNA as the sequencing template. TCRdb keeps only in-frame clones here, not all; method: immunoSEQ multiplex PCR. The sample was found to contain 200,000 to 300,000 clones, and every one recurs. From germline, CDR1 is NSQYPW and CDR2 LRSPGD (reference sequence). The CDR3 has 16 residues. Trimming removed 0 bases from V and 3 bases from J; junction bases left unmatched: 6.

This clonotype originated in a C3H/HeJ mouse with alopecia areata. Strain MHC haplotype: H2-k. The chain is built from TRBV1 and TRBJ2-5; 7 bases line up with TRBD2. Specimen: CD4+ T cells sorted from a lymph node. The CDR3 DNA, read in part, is TGCACCTGCAGTGCAGATGCCCTGGGGGTACAAGAC. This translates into CTCSADALGVQD. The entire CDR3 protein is CTCSADALGVQDTQYF. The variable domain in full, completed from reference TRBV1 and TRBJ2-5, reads VTLLEQNPRWRLVPRGQAVNLRCILKNSQYPWMSWYQQDLQKQLQWLFTLRSPGDKEVKSLPGADYLATRVTDTELRLQVANMSQGRTLYCTCSADALGVQDTQYFGPGTRLLVL.